This is a list of T cell receptor beta chains from one sample in a study of blood T cell repertoires in COVID-19. Profiling relied on immunoSEQ multiplex PCR, and the TCRdb table lists in-frame clones only, not all of them. The sample has 250,000 or so clones, about 85% seen once; the top ten hold around 6.3%. Sequencing was performed on PBMCs or T cells enriched from blood (not recorded which). Receptor source: a woman aged 45-65 years who had been exposed to COVID-19. Each CDR3 is given without its conserved first and last residue. The order of the fields is V gene, clone size, D gene, J gene, CDR3 protein. The D gene is left open where the match is weak. A clone size is listed for some rows: how often the clone was seen (once, few, many), or a class if it is expanded.

>TRBV5-4|-|-|TRBJ1-3
ASSLAAPLSSGNTIY
>TRBV3-1/TRBV3-2|-|-|TRBJ2-7
ASSRQTLGHVEQY
>TRBV11-2|once|-|TRBJ1-1
ASSLVHAGSYGTEAF
>TRBV9|-|TRBD1|TRBJ1-4
ASSETTTGDGEKLF
>TRBV10-2|few|TRBD2|TRBJ2-1
ATPGTSGGDEQF
>TRBV27|-|TRBD1|TRBJ1-1
ASSQYLQGREAF
>TRBV6-5|-|-|TRBJ2-7
ASNNRAGSSYEQY
>TRBV18|-|-|TRBJ1-1
ASSPSIRGRGTEAF
>TRBV28|-|TRBD1|TRBJ1-5
AIGTGVQPQH
>TRBV2|-|TRBD2|TRBJ2-7
ATRPGAGGYEQY
>TRBV7-2|once|-|TRBJ1-2
ASSLRIQYGYT
>TRBV2|-|-|TRBJ2-7
ASMRGLPGGEQY
>TRBV19|-|-|TRBJ2-6
ASSMGLINSGANVLT
>TRBV6-5|-|-|TRBJ1-1
ASRQRGGTEAF
>TRBV19|-|TRBD1|TRBJ1-5
ASSMGARTGNNQPQH
>TRBV6-4|once|-|TRBJ2-3
ASSSSSSTDTQY
>TRBV5-1|once|TRBD1|TRBJ2-1
ASSPNRGVYNEQF
>TRBV27|-|TRBD1|TRBJ2-1
ASSLRATGGNYNEQF
>TRBV11-3|-|-|TRBJ2-7
ASSLGGPGDEQY
>TRBV30|-|TRBD2|TRBJ2-3
AWSTRGLAGPDTQY
>TRBV14|-|-|TRBJ1-2
ASSQVWDKGLGSYT
>TRBV18|-|-|TRBJ2-7
ASSLTQGSEQY